A selection of T cell receptor beta chains follows, all from one sample in a study of cytomegalovirus exposure and HLA in healthy donors. TCRdb's table, derived via immunoSEQ multiplex PCR, lists solely in-frame clones and lacks some. This sample has 200,000 to 250,000 clones, with around 80% found just once. Sequenced input: PBMCs. The receptors were gathered from a woman in her fifties or sixties in good health and CMV-seropositive. Each CDR3 is given with its conserved first and last residue. D genes are given only for firm matches. Some rows have no size entry. The others give once, few or many, or a class for an expanded clone.

clone size	V gene	D gene	J gene	CDR3 DNA	CDR3 protein
NA	TRBV6-1	NA	TRBJ1-2	TGTGCCAGCAGTGAACCTGGCAGGGCAGATGGCTACACCTTC	CASSEPGRADGYTF
NA	TRBV6-1	NA	TRBJ1-2	TGTGCCAGCAGTGAAGGGACAGCTAACTATGGCTACACCTTC	CASSEGTANYGYTF
NA	TRBV28	TRBD2	TRBJ2-5	TGTGCCAGCAGCTTAATAGCGGGAGAAGAGACCCAGTACTTC	CASSLIAGEETQYF
once	TRBV2	NA	TRBJ2-3	TGTGCCAGCGTTCTGGGCCCCACCAGCACAGATACGCAGTATTTT	CASVLGPTSTDTQYF
NA	TRBV28	NA	TRBJ1-5	TGTGCCAGCAGTTCGAGACCAGGGTATAGCAATCAGCCCCAGCATTTT	CASSSRPGYSNQPQHF
NA	TRBV10-1	NA	TRBJ1-1	TGCGCCAGCAGTGAGTCCCAGGTGGTTGAAGCTTTCTTT	CASSESQVVEAFF
NA	TRBV9	TRBD1	TRBJ2-3	TGTGCCAGCAGCGTAGGGGGACAGGGGGCCACAGATACGCAGTATTTT	CASSVGGQGATDTQYF
NA	TRBV5-4	TRBD1	TRBJ1-2	TGTGCCAGCAGCTCCCCGGGACAGGGCCTTCTCTATGGCTACACCTTC	CASSSPGQGLLYGYTF
NA	TRBV2	TRBD1	TRBJ2-3	TGTGCCAGCAGTTGGACAGGGGAAGTAAAAGATACGCAGTATTTT	CASSWTGEVKDTQYF
NA	TRBV5-1	NA	TRBJ1-6	TGCGCCAGCAGCTCGCATCCGACAATTTCTAATTCACCCCTCCACTTT	CASSSHPTISNSPLHF
NA	TRBV7-3	TRBD1	TRBJ2-5	TGTGCCAGCAGCTTAGGTAGTGGACAGGGTCAAGAGACCCAGTACTTC	CASSLGSGQGQETQYF
NA	TRBV18	NA	TRBJ1-5	TGTGCCAGCTCACCCGATAGTCATCAGCCCCAGCATTTT	CASSPDSHQPQHF
NA	TRBV15	NA	TRBJ1-3	TGTGCCACCAGCAGAGATGCAGGGTCTGGAAACACCATATATTTT	CATSRDAGSGNTIYF
NA	TRBV7-7	NA	TRBJ2-5	TGTGCCAGCAGCTTACCAGGGATGGAGACCCAGTACTTC	CASSLPGMETQYF
NA	TRBV2	TRBD1	TRBJ2-6	TGTGCCAGCATCCGGGACAGGGGAGCCAACGTCCTGACTTTC	CASIRDRGANVLTF
NA	TRBV2	NA	TRBJ2-5	TGTGCCAGCACTCTAATCGCCCAGACCCAGTACTTC	CASTLIAQTQYF
NA	TRBV7-3	TRBD2	TRBJ2-1	TGTGCCAGCAGCTTTACTAGCGGGAGTGGCAATGAGCAGTTCTTC	CASSFTSGSGNEQFF
NA	TRBV5-1	TRBD2	TRBJ2-7	TGCGCCAGCAGCCCGGGACTAGCCTCCTACGAGCAGTACTTC	CASSPGLASYEQYF
NA	TRBV7-2	TRBD2	TRBJ2-1	TGTGCCAGCAGCTTAGCAGCGGGAGATTCTGAGCAGTTCTTC	CASSLAAGDSEQFF
NA	TRBV7-2	TRBD2	TRBJ2-2	TGTGCCAGCAGCTTAGAGTTAGCGGGAGGATATTACACCGGGGAGCTGTTTTTT	CASSLELAGGYYTGELFF
NA	TRBV6-5	TRBD1	TRBJ1-3	TGTGCCAGCAGTTACAGGGACAGGGCTGGAAACACCATATATTTT	CASSYRDRAGNTIYF
NA	TRBV7-9	TRBD1	TRBJ2-1	TGTGCCAGCAGCTTAAATCTCAGGGGGAATGAGCAGTTCTTC	CASSLNLRGNEQFF
NA	TRBV7-2	NA	TRBJ2-7	TGTGCCAGCAGCTTAAATCCGACTCCAAGCTCCTACGAGCAGTACTTC	CASSLNPTPSSYEQYF
few	TRBV30	TRBD2	TRBJ2-5	TGTGCCTGCCCGACTAGCGGGAGTGTTGAGACCCAGTACTTC	CACPTSGSVETQYF
NA	TRBV10-1	TRBD1	TRBJ2-1	TGCGCCAGCAGTGACCCGACAGGGCCGGATGAGCAGTTCTTC	CASSDPTGPDEQFF
NA	TRBV27	TRBD2	TRBJ2-3	TGTGCCAGCAGTCCAGGACTAGCGGGAGGGCCTGCAGATACGCAGTATTTT	CASSPGLAGGPADTQYF
few	TRBV5-1	NA	TRBJ1-1	TGCGCCAGCAGCCACACCCCGGGAGGGGGCACTGAAGCTTTCTTT	CASSHTPGGGTEAFF
NA	TRBV5-1	NA	TRBJ2-1	TGCGCCAGCAGCTTGGGCCTTAAGCGGGCGCACTCCTACAATGAGCAGTTCTTC	CASSLGLKRAHSYNEQFF
NA	TRBV5-1	NA	TRBJ1-4	TGCGCCAGCAGCTCCGGGGCCCGGGGGAATGAAAAACTGTTTTTT	CASSSGARGNEKLFF
NA	TRBV15	NA	TRBJ1-5	TGTGCCACCAGCAGAGATAAGGGGTACAATCAGCCCCAGCATTTT	CATSRDKGYNQPQHF
once	TRBV19	NA	TRBJ2-2	TGTGCCAGTAGTGCCCCCGCCGGGAACACCGGGGAGCTGTTTTTT	CASSAPAGNTGELFF
NA	TRBV9	TRBD2	TRBJ2-1	TGTGCCAGCAGTCATAAAGCGGGAACCCCCCCCAATGAGCAGTTCTTC	CASSHKAGTPPNEQFF
once	TRBV19	TRBD1	TRBJ1-5	TGTGCCAGTACTACAGGGGGGAGCAATCAGCCCCAGCATTTT	CASTTGGSNQPQHF
NA	TRBV6-6	TRBD2	TRBJ2-2	TGTGCCAGCAGGGGGACTAGAGCCGGGGAGCTGTTTTTT	CASRGTRAGELFF
NA	TRBV4-1	TRBD1	TRBJ2-7	TGCGCCAGCACCCCAACACAGGGGGCGTGGGAGCAGTACTTC	CASTPTQGAWEQYF
NA	TRBV11-2	NA	TRBJ2-7	TGTGCCAGCAGCTCCCAAACAGGTTTCGGTAGCGAGCAGTACTTC	CASSSQTGFGSEQYF
NA	TRBV7-9	NA	TRBJ2-7	TGTTCCAGCAGCTTAAGAGGGGGCTACGAGCAGTACTTC	CSSSLRGGYEQYF
NA	TRBV7-9	TRBD1	TRBJ2-7	TGTGCCAGCAGCTTAGGGGACAGGGGAAACGAGCAGTACTTC	CASSLGDRGNEQYF
NA	TRBV7-9	TRBD2	TRBJ2-7	TGTGCCAGCAGCCCCGACGGGGGGGAGCAGTACTTC	CASSPDGGEQYF
NA	TRBV7-9	NA	TRBJ1-4	TGTGCCAGCAGCTCCCTCATGCAGGGCACAACTAATGAAAAACTGTTTTTT	CASSSLMQGTTNEKLFF
few	TRBV7-9	TRBD2	TRBJ2-1	TGTGCCAGCAGCTTCCCAAGCGGGAGCCACAATGAGCAGTTCTTC	CASSFPSGSHNEQFF
NA	TRBV19	TRBD1	TRBJ1-5	TGTGCCAGTAGTATAGCCTCCTTACAGGGGGCGCCCCAGCATTTT	CASSIASLQGAPQHF
NA	TRBV7-2	NA	TRBJ1-1	TGTGCCAGCAGCTTATCGGGACACCCGAACACTGAAGCTTTCTTT	CASSLSGHPNTEAFF
NA	TRBV5-1	NA	TRBJ2-7	TGCGCCAGCAGCTTCCAGGCCTCCTACGAGCAGTACTTC	CASSFQASYEQYF
few	TRBV6-5	NA	TRBJ2-7	TGTGCCAGCAGTTACTCGACGCCGGGACAAGTTGGTGGGCAGTACTTC	CASSYSTPGQVGGQYF
NA	TRBV5-5	TRBD1	TRBJ2-7	TGTGCCAGCAGCACGGACAGGGTCCGCTACGAGCAGTACTTC	CASSTDRVRYEQYF
NA	TRBV10-3	TRBD1	TRBJ2-7	TGTGCCATCAGTGAGAGACAGGGCGACGAGCAGTACTTC	CAISERQGDEQYF
NA	TRBV19	NA	TRBJ1-2	TGTGCCAGTGCCAAGGGGGTGGGCTACACCTTC	CASAKGVGYTF